This T cell receptor (beta chain) derives from a study of blood T cell repertoires in COVID-19. Study-wide background: The analysed material was cDNA or gDNA that came from T cells, B-cell-depleted T cells, or PBMCs.

Generated by immunoSEQ multiplex PCR, the TCRdb table keeps only in-frame clones and is missing some. Among approximately 200,000 clones, over 80% were seen once, and the ten largest hold roughly 2.6%. Germline assignment: CDR1 MDHEN and CDR2 SYDVKM. The CDR3 length is 14 residues. V lost 7 bases, J lost 8 bases, and 8 bases stayed unmatched. The sequence came from a man younger than 40 with COVID-19, enrolled during active disease. V usage is TRBV28 and J usage is TRBJ1-2; 12 bases fit TRBD1. The sample was peripheral blood. The CDR3, as DNA: TGTGCCAGCACCTCGGGACAGGGGGCGAAGGGCTACACCTTC. Translated, it gives CASTSGQGAKGYTF.